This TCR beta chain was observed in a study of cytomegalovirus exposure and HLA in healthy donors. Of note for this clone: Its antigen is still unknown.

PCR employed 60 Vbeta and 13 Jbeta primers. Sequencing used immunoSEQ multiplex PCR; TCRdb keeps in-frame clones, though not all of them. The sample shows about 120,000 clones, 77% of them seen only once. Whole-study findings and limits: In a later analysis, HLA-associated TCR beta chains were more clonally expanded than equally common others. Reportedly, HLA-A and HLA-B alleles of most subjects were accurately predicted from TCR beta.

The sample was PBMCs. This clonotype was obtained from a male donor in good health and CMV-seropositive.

CDR3 in amino acids: CASSQDAGGTGELFF. CDR3 in DNA: TGTGCCAGCAGCCAAGACGCAGGGGGGACCGGGGAGCTGTTTTTT. The chain couples TRBV14 to TRBJ2-2; tentatively, D is TRBD1 (7 bases). The V end was cut by 0 bases, the J end by 5 bases, with 10 bases between. The germline V gene has CDR1 SGHDN and CDR2 FVKESK. This CDR3 spans 15 amino acids.